This passage covers 21 T cell receptor beta chains from one sample sequenced in a study of monozygotic twins with inflammatory bowel disease. With the 5' RACE reads reprocessed, TCRdb shows one record per CDR3 protein and no DNA. In total, the table holds about 380,000 distinct CDR3 sequences. Sequenced input: blood. Source of these receptors: a human donor with ulcerative colitis or Crohn's disease, or a healthy co-twin of an affected twin (not recorded which).

The chain recombines TRBV4-1 with TRBJ2-5; TCRdb lists TRBD1, though no DNA is available to test this call. The germline CDR1 and CDR2 sequences are MGHRA and YSYEKL. This CDR3 has 20 residues. The CDR3 spells CASSQGRIDPARGRGETQYF.

The chain uses TRBV9 and TRBJ2-5; TCRdb calls TRBD1, which cannot be checked without DNA. Germline CDR1 is SGDLS and CDR2 is YYNGEE. This CDR3 region has 16 residues. The CDR3 loop is CASSAPLGGQIKTQYF.

The chain joins TRBV27 to TRBJ2-3; the TCRdb call, TRBD1, lacks DNA for checking. This CDR3 is built from 15 residues. The germline gives CDR1 MNHEY, CDR2 SMNVEV (reference sequence). The CDR3 region is CASSFSAWAADTQYF.

V usage is TRBV7-2 and J usage is TRBJ2-1; TCRdb indicates TRBD1, and absent DNA this call remains unverified. Germline CDR1 reads SGHTA; CDR2 reads FQGNSA. The CDR3 consists of 14 residues. CDR3 sequence reads: CASSLGGGGPEQFF.

This chain links TRBV5-1 with TRBJ1-3. CDR1 and CDR2 (germline): SGHRS, YFSETQ. The length of the CDR3 is 16 residues. The CDR3 sequence is CASSLGYPQSGNTIYF.

This chain joins TRBV30 and TRBJ1-3. The CDR3 has 13 amino acids. The germline gives CDR1 GTSNPN, CDR2 SVGIG (reference sequence). CDR3 sequence: CARDGNSGNTIYF.

The chain employs TRBV27 and TRBJ2-2. CDR1 MNHEY and CDR2 SMNVEV come from the germline V gene (reference sequence). CDR3 size: 16 residues. Here the CDR3 reads CASSFDGRLITGELFF.

This chain connects TRBV5-1 to TRBJ2-7; the TCRdb call, TRBD1, lacks DNA for checking. Germline CDR1 reads SGHRS; CDR2 reads YFSETQ. The CDR3 runs 17 residues. The CDR3 region is CASSHPARDSNSYEQYF.

The chain uses TRBV7-2 and TRBJ1-2; TCRdb reports TRBD1, a call that lacks DNA to check it against. The CDR3 is made up of 14 amino acids. Germline V CDR1 and CDR2: SGHTA, FQGNSA. The CDR3 loop reads CASSLGGLRLGYTF.

The rearrangement uses TRBV4-1 and TRBJ2-7; no DNA is available, so the TRBD1 call from TCRdb remains unchecked. CDR3 size: 15 residues. From germline, CDR1 is MGHRA and CDR2 YSYEKL. The chain's CDR3 is CASSQEGKGTYEQYF.

The V call is TRBV27, the J call TRBJ2-2; TCRdb proposes TRBD1, but this gene call is untestable without DNA. The CDR3 loop spans 15 amino acids. Germline V gene sequence: CDR1 MNHEY, CDR2 SMNVEV (reference sequence). CDR3: CASSLQGPRTGELFF.

The chain links TRBV20-1 to TRBJ2-4; TCRdb outputs TRBD1, but without DNA this stays unchecked. Germline V gene sequence: CDR1 DFQATT, CDR2 SNEGSKA (reference sequence). This CDR3 comprises 12 residues. This CDR3 is CSAGRPPNMQYF.

The genes are TRBV11-2 and TRBJ2-2; TCRdb's assignment of TRBD1 cannot be checked, as there is no DNA. This CDR3 has 20 amino acids. From germline, CDR1 is SGHAT and CDR2 FQNNGV. This CDR3 reads CASSSPGGKIPDSNTGELFF.

V usage is TRBV7-2 and J usage is TRBJ2-1. The germline CDR1 and CDR2 sequences are SGHTA and FQGNSA. The CDR3 length is 15 residues. The CDR3 region is CASSLGYFGYNEQFF.

This sequence joins TRBV18 and TRBJ2-5; no DNA is available, so the TRBD1 call from TCRdb remains unchecked. The length of the CDR3 is 15 residues. In germline, CDR1 is KGHSH, CDR2 LQKENI. CDR3: CASSRRTGSKETQYF.

The V gene is TRBV9, the J gene TRBJ2-7; the D call of TRBD2 rests on TCRdb alone, since no DNA is present to check it. There are 14 residues in the CDR3. CDR1 is SGDLS and CDR2 is YYNGEE in the germline V gene. CDR3 loop: CASSVVSIGGEQYF.

This rearrangement joins TRBV12-5 to TRBJ2-5. Germline CDR1 and CDR2: LGHNT and FRNRAP. The CDR3 runs 12 residues. Here the CDR3 reads CASGSSQETQYF.

The V call is TRBV6-2 or TRBV6-3, the J call TRBJ2-1; TCRdb calls TRBD1, which cannot be checked without DNA. This CDR3 is 13 amino acids long. In germline, CDR1 is MNHEY, CDR2 SVGEGT. This chain's CDR3 is CASSTRQASGQFF.

CDR3 region: CASSPTGLQRYEQYF. V and J are TRBV7-2 and TRBJ2-7; TCRdb indicates TRBD2, and absent DNA this call remains unverified. CDR1 SGHTA and CDR2 FQGNSA come from the germline V gene. CDR3 length equals 15 residues.

The rearrangement uses TRBV3-1 and TRBJ2-1; the D gene TCRdb calls, TRBD2, cannot be checked with no DNA. The CDR3 extends over 15 amino acids. Germline CDR1 is LGHDT and CDR2 is YNNKEL (reference sequence). The CDR3 sequence is CASSQVISGDNEQFF.

This sequence joins TRBV27 and TRBJ1-5. CDR1 and CDR2 from the germline V gene are MNHEY and SMNVEV (reference sequence). The CDR3 spans 12 residues. CDR3 protein: CASRGPNQPQHF.